This T cell receptor (beta chain) was observed in a study of OX40 agonist ivuxolimab in advanced cancers. Context from the whole study: Ivuxolimab, which targeted the costimulatory receptor OX40 (CD134), was an agonistic, fully human IgG2 monoclonal antibody. Intravenous ivuxolimab was administered to patients every 2 weeks at six dose levels: 0.01, 0.1, 0.3, 1.5, 3 and 10 mg/kg. Among the 52 dose-escalation patients, some 20 had hepatocellular carcinoma, 15 melanoma, 9 renal cell carcinoma and 9 head and neck cancer. The dose-escalation cohort was about 83% male with a mean age of about 54 years, ranging from roughly 23 to 90. Prior anti-PD-1, anti-PD-L1 or anti-CTLA-4 therapy was permitted, and checkpoint inhibitors had been received by less than 45% of dose-escalation patients. Partial responses were achieved by three dose-escalation patients, of whom one had hepatocellular carcinoma and two had cutaneous melanoma. The point of sequencing TCRbeta in the periphery was to test whether ivuxolimab changed TCR sequence diversity and drove clonal T-cell expansion. The paper reports the monotherapy dose-escalation portion (N of about 54 patients) of the phase I ivuxolimab trial. What the study reported, not specific to this receptor: Partial responders in the 0.1-3.0 mg/kg groups had among the lowest normalized peripheral clonal expansion, especially among CD8+ T cells. Low levels of normalized T-cell clonal expansion were also seen in some patients who did not respond. On average, CD8+ T cells showed more expanded clones than CD4+ T cells after ivuxolimab. Which antigens the clonally expanded peripheral T cells were specific for was not determined. At doses from 0.1 to 3.0 mg/kg, clonal expansion was seen in both CD4+ and CD8+ blood T cells between baseline and week 6.

To sequence the TCRbeta CDR3 region, genomic DNA was isolated from the sorted cells. The immunoSEQ Assay was used to sequence the TCRbeta CDR3 regions. TCRdb provides this immuneACCESS table in a form limited to in-frame rearrangements. Some clones are lacking; in checked studies, under half of them reflect an unresolved V gene, and why the rest are absent is not known. This sample comprises tens of thousands of clones, roughly 87% of them detected only once. Under 1.5% of the sample rests with the top ten. A remark on this clone: Its antigen is not yet known. One base away there is no much larger clone; base qualities are not given.

Trimmed from V: 2 bases; trimmed from J: 2 bases; junction bases lacking a gene match: 7. The CDR3 contains 16 residues, cysteine and phenylalanine counted. Only the CDR3 DNA stays, 48 bases, in frame from base 1. The germline V gene supplies CDR1 KGHSH and CDR2 LQKENI. Patients with autoimmune disease history or receiving systemic immunosuppression were excluded from the trial. In every dose cohort, peripheral blood was drawn for TCR sequencing at baseline, cycle 4 day 1, and cycle 7 day 1. Samples were obtained from an open-label, multicenter, first-in-human phase I dose-escalation trial of ivuxolimab. The trial enrolled adults with locally advanced or metastatic head and neck squamous cell, hepatocellular, melanoma or renal cell carcinoma. Before TCR sequencing, CD4+ and CD8+ T cells were separately sorted from peripheral blood.

The starting material was CD4+ or CD8+ T cells sorted from blood, obtained in a trial of the OX40 agonist ivuxolimab. This receptor was identified in an adult with an advanced solid tumor such as melanoma, head and neck, liver or kidney cancer. The chain is encoded by TRBV18 joined to TRBJ2-7; 9 central nucleotides agree with TRBD2. The CDR3 sequence is CASSPGLREGPYEQYF. The sequenced DNA is TGTGCCAGCTCACCAGGTTTGCGGGAGGGACCCTACGAGCAGTACTTC.